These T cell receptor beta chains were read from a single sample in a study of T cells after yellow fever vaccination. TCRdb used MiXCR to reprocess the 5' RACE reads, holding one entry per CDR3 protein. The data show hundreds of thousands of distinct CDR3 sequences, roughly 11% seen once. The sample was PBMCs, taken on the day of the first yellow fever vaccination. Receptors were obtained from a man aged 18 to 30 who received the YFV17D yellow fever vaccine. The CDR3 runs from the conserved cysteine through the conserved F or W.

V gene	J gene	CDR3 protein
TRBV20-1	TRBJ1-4	CSASSEGGRQKKLFF
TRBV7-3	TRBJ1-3	CASSPSGSSGNTIYF
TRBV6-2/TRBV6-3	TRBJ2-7	CACARATDSYEQYF
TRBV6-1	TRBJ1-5	CASSEVAYSNQPQHF
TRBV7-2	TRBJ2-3	CASSLSVADTQYF
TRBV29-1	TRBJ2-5	CSVQRTSGIQETQYF
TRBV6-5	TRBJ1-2	CASSYSQADGYTF
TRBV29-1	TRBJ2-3	CSVADSTDTQYF
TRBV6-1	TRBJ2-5	CASIRRHKTGAQETQYF
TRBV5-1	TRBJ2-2	CASSLAWTAFTGELFF
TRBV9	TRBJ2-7	CASSTQAGVIYEQYF
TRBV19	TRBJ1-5	CASSIRGQPQHF
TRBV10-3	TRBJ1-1	CAISETVGILNTEAFF
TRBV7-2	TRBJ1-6	CASSPRDSSPLHF
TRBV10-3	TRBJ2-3	CAINAGTSTDTQYF
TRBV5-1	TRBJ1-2	CASRNLTGSQVGYTF
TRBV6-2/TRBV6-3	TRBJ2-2	CASTRERVRTGELFF
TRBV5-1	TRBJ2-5	CASSLDPVGALETQYF
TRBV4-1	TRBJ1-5	CASSQDRGEEPQHF
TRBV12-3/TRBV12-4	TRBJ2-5	CASTVGLAGVGETQYF
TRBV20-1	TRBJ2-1	CSASGGVGSFF
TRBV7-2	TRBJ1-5	CASSTTGFNQPQHF
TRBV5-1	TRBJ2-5	CASSDQPGQQETQYF
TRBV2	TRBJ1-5	CASSQQDLSNQPQHF
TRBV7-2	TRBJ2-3	CASSLSQDGDTQYF
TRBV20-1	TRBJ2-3	CSASQGRGGRGDTQYF
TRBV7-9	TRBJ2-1	CASSGPGGRHNEQFF
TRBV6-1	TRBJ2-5	CASGIAGGETQYF
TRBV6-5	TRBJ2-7	CASSTAGGHDEQYF
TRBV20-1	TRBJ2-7	CSARDPGALYEQYF
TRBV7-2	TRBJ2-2	CASSVSGGTYTGELFF
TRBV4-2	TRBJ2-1	CASSRYTGNEQFF
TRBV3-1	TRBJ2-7	CASSQDDEQYF
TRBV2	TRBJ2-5	CASSEWGVGETQYF
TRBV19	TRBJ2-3	CASSIHQLTDTQYF
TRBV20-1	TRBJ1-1	CSARPGTNTEAFF
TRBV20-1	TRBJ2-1	CSASLAGGYNEQFF
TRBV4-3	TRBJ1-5	CASSQVGTGGQPQHF
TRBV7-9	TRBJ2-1	CASSVSYYSYNEQFF
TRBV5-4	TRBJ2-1	CASSLAGVMVEQFF
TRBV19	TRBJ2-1	CASKQGGHAEQFF
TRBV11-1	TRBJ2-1	CASSLALYNEQFF
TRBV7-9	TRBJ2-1	CASSSGRGLYNEQFF
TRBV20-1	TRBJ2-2	CSARGWGQETGELFF
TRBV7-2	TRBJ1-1	CASSFGSMNTEAFF
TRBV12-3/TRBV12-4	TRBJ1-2	CASRATGGPNYGYTF
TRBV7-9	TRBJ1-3	CASSSTRGNTIYF
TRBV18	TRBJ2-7	CASSPVSGGGYEQYF
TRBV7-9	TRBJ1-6	CASSSVYSSYNSPLHF
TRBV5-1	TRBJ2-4	CASSLGPTIAKNIQYF
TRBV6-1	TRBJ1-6	CASSRGGSYNSPLHF
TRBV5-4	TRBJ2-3	CASSFSSGGSRDTQYF
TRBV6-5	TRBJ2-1	CASSNNGQSSYNEQFF
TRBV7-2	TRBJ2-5	CASSLEIQETQYF
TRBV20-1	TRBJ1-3	CSARRADASGNTIYF